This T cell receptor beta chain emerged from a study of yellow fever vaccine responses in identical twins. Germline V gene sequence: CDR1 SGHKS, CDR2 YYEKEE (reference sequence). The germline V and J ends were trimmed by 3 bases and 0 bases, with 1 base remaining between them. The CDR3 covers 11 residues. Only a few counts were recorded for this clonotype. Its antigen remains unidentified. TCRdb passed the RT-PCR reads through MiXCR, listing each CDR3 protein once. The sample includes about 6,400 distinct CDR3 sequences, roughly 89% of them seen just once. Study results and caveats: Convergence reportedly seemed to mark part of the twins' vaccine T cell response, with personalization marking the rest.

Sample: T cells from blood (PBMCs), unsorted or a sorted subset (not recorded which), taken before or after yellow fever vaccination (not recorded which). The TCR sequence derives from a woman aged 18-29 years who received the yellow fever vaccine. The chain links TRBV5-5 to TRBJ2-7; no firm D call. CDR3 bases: TGTGCCAGCAGCTACTCCTACGAGCAGTACTTC. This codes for CASSYSYEQYF.